This TCR beta chain was obtained from a study of CD8 T cells in Susac syndrome. Broader study findings: Within Susac syndrome CD4+ T cell repertoires, clonal expansion was not evident.

The CDR3 has 14 residues. CDR1 is SGHDT and CDR2 is YYEEEE in the germline V gene. The V and J ends lost 7 bases and 2 bases respectively, with 15 bases between them. Random hexamers were used to reverse transcribe the RNA input (roughly 0.5 to 1 ug). A multiplex approach, immunoSEQ multiplex PCR, amplified TCR beta CDR3 across 54 Vbeta and 13 Jbeta. TCRdb re-called the immunoSEQ multiplex PCR reads through MiXCR, storing one row per CDR3 protein. The data show under 95,000 distinct CDR3 sequences, roughly 94% seen once. A remark on this clonotype: Antigen specificity is unknown.

The study sequenced TCR beta in blood CD8+ and CD4+ T cells. The origin of this receptor is a human donor with Susac syndrome. Sequencing was done on a sample of CD4+ T cells from PBMCs. The V call is TRBV5-6, the J call TRBJ1-1, with D possibly matching TRBD1 (6 bases). The CDR3 spells CASLPGHRNTEAFF. The CDR3 bases are TGTGCCAGCCTCCCGGGACACCGAAACACTGAAGCTTTCTTT.